This TCR beta chain was captured by sequencing in a study of T cells after yellow fever vaccination. Study information: Those fractions that held only low numbers of cells were prepared using the SMART-Seq v4 Ultra Low Input RNA kit. Study results and limitations: Detected again after the booster were most primary-vaccination clones, at approximately 95% CD4 and 88% CD8.

TCRdb re-analysed the 5' RACE reads in MiXCR, keeping a single row per CDR3 protein. In the table there are approximately 510,000 distinct CDR3 sequences, less than 25% of which are singletons. Worth noting for this clonotype: Its specificity is unknown.

Trimming removed 2 bases from V and 7 bases from J, with 12 bases in between. The length of the CDR3 is 14 residues. Germline CDR1 is MNHEY and CDR2 is SVGEGT. This chain links TRBV6-2 or TRBV6-3 with TRBJ1-5; the D is unclear. This receptor was obtained from a man aged 18 to 29 who received the YFV17D yellow fever vaccine. The specimen comprised PBMCs, sampled about 21 days after the first yellow fever vaccination. The CDR3, as DNA: TGTGCCAGCAGTTACATTGGTCGGGTCCAGCCCCAGCATTTT. The encoded protein is CASSYIGRVQPQHF.